Listed below are T cell receptor beta chains from one sample, sequenced in a study of blood T cell repertoires in COVID-19. Assay used: immunoSEQ multiplex PCR; TCRdb lists only in-frame clones, some missing. The data contain some 250,000 clones, around 88% of them singletons. Sequenced sample: peripheral blood. All receptors come from a man older than 75 with acute or convalescent COVID-19. Both conserved end residues are part of each CDR3. The D gene is left open where the match is weak. Expanded clones are given a class, and other clones once, few, many or no size at all.

clone_size j_call v_call d_call cdr3_aa cdr3_nt
once TRBJ2-4 TRBV19 NA CASSLGGAAKNIQYF TGTGCCAGTAGTTTGGGGGGGGCAGCCAAAAACATTCAGTACTTC
NA TRBJ1-2 TRBV2 TRBD1 CASGVGTGGYTF TGTGCCAGCGGCGTGGGGACAGGCGGCTACACCTTC
NA TRBJ2-5 TRBV7-2 TRBD2 CASSLWASGEETQYF TGTGCCAGCAGCTTATGGGCTAGCGGGGAAGAGACCCAGTACTTC
NA TRBJ1-1 TRBV5-4 NA CASSLIGANTEAFF TGTGCCAGCAGCTTGATTGGGGCCAACACTGAAGCTTTCTTT
NA TRBJ1-3 TRBV5-6 NA CASSLWGPGNTIYF TGTGCCAGCAGCTTGTGGGGCCCTGGAAACACCATATATTTT
once TRBJ2-7 TRBV18 TRBD1 CASSSSGQGLYEQYF TGTGCCAGCTCATCTTCGGGACAGGGTCTCTACGAGCAGTACTTC
NA TRBJ1-2 TRBV19 NA CASSIAGQLYGYTF TGTGCCAGTAGTATAGCAGGACAGCTCTATGGCTACACCTTC
NA TRBJ1-2 TRBV27 NA CASSSTGKVNYGYTF TGTGCCAGCAGTAGCACAGGGAAGGTTAACTATGGCTACACCTTC
NA TRBJ1-3 TRBV5-1 NA CASSASAGVSGNTIYF TGCGCCAGCAGCGCATCCGCAGGGGTATCTGGAAACACCATATATTTT
NA TRBJ2-1 TRBV6-2/TRBV6-3 TRBD2 CASSRREGHYNEQFF TGTGCCAGCAGCCGCAGGGAGGGCCATTACAATGAGCAGTTCTTC
few TRBJ1-1 TRBV5-1 NA CASSLSGMLNTEAFF TGCGCCAGCAGCTTGTCAGGGATGTTGAACACTGAAGCTTTCTTT
NA TRBJ2-7 TRBV19 TRBD1 CASTGTGGSYEQYF TGTGCCAGTACGGGGACAGGGGGCTCCTACGAGCAGTACTTC
once TRBJ2-1 TRBV28 NA CASRGGGTVTYNEQFF TGTGCCAGCAGGGGGGGTGGGACAGTAACCTACAATGAGCAGTTCTTC
NA TRBJ2-3 TRBV4-2 NA CASSQEGGPTDTQYF TGTGCCAGCAGCCAAGAGGGGGGGCCCACAGATACGCAGTATTTT
once TRBJ1-1 TRBV28 TRBD1 CASSPGQGPEAFF TGTGCCAGCAGCCCCGGACAGGGCCCTGAAGCTTTCTTT
NA TRBJ1-5 TRBV6-5 NA CASSYGAGISQPQHF TGTGCCAGCAGTTATGGTGCAGGGATTAGTCAGCCCCAGCATTTT
NA TRBJ2-2 TRBV10-3 NA CATGLNTGELFF TGTGCCACCGGACTGAACACCGGGGAGCTGTTTTTT
NA TRBJ1-4 TRBV11-2 NA CASSLSPYEKLFF TGTGCCAGCAGCTTAAGCCCGTATGAAAAACTGTTTTTT
NA TRBJ2-7 TRBV5-6 NA CASSLGPFPYEQYF TGTGCCAGCAGCTTGGGTCCCTTCCCCTACGAGCAGTACTTC
NA TRBJ1-2 TRBV5-4 TRBD1 CASSLTGADYGYTF TGTGCCAGCAGCTTGACAGGGGCTGACTATGGCTACACCTTC
NA TRBJ2-7 TRBV27 TRBD2 CASGRLAGAQSYEQYF TGTGCCAGCGGCCGACTAGCGGGCGCACAATCCTACGAGCAGTACTTC
NA TRBJ1-5 TRBV11-2 NA CASSLRTNQPQHF TGTGCCAGCAGCTTACGGACAAATCAGCCCCAGCATTTT
NA TRBJ1-2 TRBV28 NA CASSAGGQSIPQTYGYTF TGTGCCAGCAGCGCCGGGGGGCAAAGCATCCCCCAGACCTATGGCTACACCTTC
NA TRBJ2-3 TRBV5-1 NA CASSQTGDTQYF TGCGCCAGCAGTCAGACGGGAGATACGCAGTATTTT
NA TRBJ2-3 TRBV5-1 NA CASTRRGGITDTQYF TGCGCCAGCACCCGGAGAGGGGGAATCACAGATACGCAGTATTTT
NA TRBJ1-6 TRBV7-2 TRBD1 CASSSGTANNSPLHF TGTGCCAGCAGCTCGGGGACAGCCAATAATTCACCCCTCCACTTT
NA TRBJ1-3 TRBV21-1 NA CATPRAGGSGNTIYF TGTGCCACCCCCCGAGCAGGGGGCTCTGGAAACACCATATATTTT
NA TRBJ2-7 TRBV19 NA CASSMGLGYEQYF TGTGCCAGTAGTATGGGACTCGGTTACGAGCAGTACTTC
NA TRBJ2-2 TRBV6-1 TRBD1 CASSETGGAAGELFF TGTGCCAGCAGTGAAACAGGGGGCGCTGCCGGGGAGCTGTTTTTT
NA TRBJ1-2 TRBV29-1 NA CSVRVPRDWGYTF TGCAGCGTTCGGGTGCCAAGGGACTGGGGCTACACCTTC
NA TRBJ2-7 TRBV27 TRBD1 CASRLGQGSYEQYF TGTGCCAGCAGATTGGGACAGGGCTCCTACGAGCAGTACTTC
NA TRBJ1-1 TRBV19 TRBD1 CASSFQTGPNTEAFF TGTGCCAGTAGTTTCCAGACAGGGCCTAACACTGAAGCTTTCTTT
NA TRBJ1-2 TRBV27 TRBD1 CASSVHRGSRGYTF TGTGCCAGCAGTGTACACAGGGGGTCGAGGGGCTACACCTTC
NA TRBJ1-4 TRBV15 NA CATSGDITGSNEKLFF TGTGCCACCAGCGGCGATATAACGGGGTCTAATGAAAAACTGTTTTTT
NA TRBJ1-2 TRBV6-5 NA CASSYSAPGDYGYTF TGTGCCAGCAGTTACTCAGCTCCGGGGGACTATGGCTACACCTTC
NA TRBJ2-1 TRBV5-6 NA CASTLGGWVNEQFF TGTGCCAGCACTCTCGGAGGGTGGGTCAATGAGCAGTTCTTC
NA TRBJ2-1 TRBV7-2 TRBD2 CASSLGPSGRTSDEQFF TGTGCCAGCAGCTTAGGACCCAGCGGGAGGACCTCGGATGAGCAGTTCTTC
few TRBJ1-5 TRBV5-1 NA CASSLAGIGQPQHF TGCGCCAGCAGCTTAGCGGGGATAGGTCAGCCCCAGCATTTT
few TRBJ1-6 TRBV7-9 NA CASSLGSAVDSPLHF TGTGCCAGCAGCTTAGGTTCTGCGGTGGATTCACCCCTCCACTTT
NA TRBJ1-4 TRBV9 TRBD1 CASSSHSTGLEEKLFF TGTGCCAGCAGCTCCCACTCGACAGGGTTGGAGGAAAAACTGTTTTTT
NA TRBJ1-3 TRBV19 NA CASSIVGPGNTIYF TGTGCCAGTAGTATAGTGGGCCCTGGAAACACCATATATTTT
NA TRBJ2-1 TRBV18 TRBD2 CASSPPRLAGGGEQFF TGTGCCAGCTCACCACCGAGGCTAGCGGGGGGTGGTGAGCAGTTCTTC
NA TRBJ1-2 TRBV29-1 TRBD1 CSVVGRQTRGYGYTF TGCAGCGTTGTGGGGCGACAAACCAGGGGGTATGGCTACACCTTC
NA TRBJ1-2 TRBV5-6 NA CASSPGTNGYTF TGTGCCAGCAGCCCAGGGACAAATGGCTACACCTTC
NA TRBJ2-7 TRBV6-2/TRBV6-3 TRBD1 CASSYNGDSHNSYEQYF TGTGCCAGCAGTTATAACGGGGACAGCCACAACTCCTACGAGCAGTACTTC
few TRBJ1-5 TRBV19 NA CASSIDTGTQPQHF TGTGCCAGTAGTATAGATACAGGGACTCAGCCCCAGCATTTT
once TRBJ1-3 TRBV7-2 NA CASSPVFAGNTIYF TGTGCCAGCAGCCCGGTCTTCGCCGGAAACACCATATATTTT
NA TRBJ1-5 TRBV19 NA CASRPPEGTSYQPQHF TGTGCCAGTAGACCGCCGGAGGGGACGAGTTATCAGCCCCAGCATTTT
NA TRBJ2-3 TRBV5-4 NA CASTTVTDTQYF TGTGCCAGCACCACAGTAACAGATACGCAGTATTTT
NA TRBJ2-2 TRBV3-1/TRBV3-2 NA CASRASGANTGELFF TGTGCCAGCAGGGCCAGCGGAGCGAACACCGGGGAGCTGTTTTTT
once TRBJ1-5 TRBV2 NA CASSVGVSNQPQHF TGTGCCAGCAGTGTCGGGGTTAGCAATCAGCCCCAGCATTTT
NA TRBJ1-5 TRBV6-5 TRBD1 CASSPVQGANQPQHF TGTGCCAGCAGCCCAGTACAGGGGGCCAATCAGCCCCAGCATTTT
NA TRBJ2-7 TRBV7-2 TRBD1 CASSLGVRGEQYF TGTGCCAGCAGCTTAGGCGTCAGGGGGGAGCAGTACTTC
NA TRBJ1-1 TRBV11-2 NA CASSLNWGDPNTEAFF TGTGCCAGCAGCTTAAATTGGGGAGATCCAAACACTGAAGCTTTCTTT
NA TRBJ1-5 TRBV21-1 NA CASSNVTGQFDQPQHF TGTGCCAGCAGCAACGTAACGGGACAGTTCGATCAGCCCCAGCATTTT
NA TRBJ2-3 TRBV5-1 TRBD2 CASNQRAGGGTDTQYF TGCGCCAGCAATCAAAGAGCGGGAGGAGGGACAGATACGCAGTATTTT
NA TRBJ1-5 TRBV7-8 NA CASSLTGDWGNQPQHF TGTGCCAGCAGCTTAACTGGGGACTGGGGCAATCAGCCCCAGCATTTT
NA TRBJ2-1 TRBV10-3 TRBD2 CAISAGTSGNEQFF TGTGCCATCAGCGCCGGGACTAGCGGCAATGAGCAGTTCTTC
NA TRBJ1-4 TRBV3-1/TRBV3-2 NA CASSLGPGEKLFF TGTGCCAGCAGCCTCGGTCCGGGGGAAAAACTGTTTTTT
once TRBJ1-6 TRBV6-1 NA CASSEARLRSAPLHF TGTGCCAGCAGTGAAGCGCGCCTCCGGTCGGCACCCCTCCACTTT